This T cell receptor (beta chain) is drawn from a study of blood T cell repertoires in COVID-19. Overall study context: There were acute and convalescent COVID-19 samples, and they came from the United States, Italy and Spain.

The germline CDR1 and CDR2 sequences are LNHDA and SQIVND (reference sequence). V was clipped by 3 bases and J by 6 bases, with 12 bases between them. The CDR3 contains 14 residues. As originally analysed: Amplification of reference gene primers provided the estimated nucleated cell counts. Sequenced by immunoSEQ multiplex PCR; TCRdb stores in-frame clones only, minus some. Clonal size and the V and J genes are those of that table, whereas D and trimming came from the DNA. The sample yields about 120,000 clones, roughly 85% seen once. The sequence was collected from a man aged 80 or over with active or convalescent COVID-19. This chain uses TRBV19 with TRBJ2-1; D might be TRBD1 (6 bases). The material sequenced was peripheral blood. The CDR3 protein is CASSIVGGLNEQFF. The DNA of the CDR3 is TGTGCCAGTAGTATTGTTGGGGGCCTCAATGAGCAGTTCTTC.